Presented here are 17 T cell receptor beta chains from one specimen sequenced in a study of blood T cells in healthy people across ages (dated by TCRdb to the mid-2010s). Libraries were constructed by 5' RACE. TCRdb records Illumina HiSeq 2500 as the sequencer. The second PCR ran for roughly 7 to 11 cycles and used a J-beta primer mix along with a sample-barcoded 5' primer. TCRdb reran the public reads through fastp at Q25 and MiXCR, keeping productive beta chains. One record per CDR3 amino acid sequence lists the most common genes and DNA. Within this sample are about 780,000 distinct CDR3 sequences, with 35% to 60% of them counted one time only. The ten largest clones take up about a sixth of the sample. The material sequenced was blood. The receptors stem from an elderly man in good health.

There are a few counts of this clonotype. The V call is TRBV7-9, the J call TRBJ2-3; D perhaps matches TRBD2 (6 bases). V shed 5 bases and J shed 0 bases, with 18 bases lying between them. Germline-derived CDR1 and CDR2 are SEHNR and FQNEAQ (reference sequence). CDR3 length: 17 amino acids. The CDR3 DNA sequence: TGTGCCAGCAGCGGAGGGATTTTTCAGACTAGCACAGATACGCAGTATTTT. This gives the protein CASSGGIFQTSTDTQYF.

The V and J genes are TRBV7-9 and TRBJ1-4, with D hard to call. Germline V gives CDR1 SEHNR, CDR2 FQNEAQ (reference sequence). The ends were cut back, 9 bases at V and 3 bases at J, with 14 bases in the middle. The CDR3 is made up of 14 amino acids. CDR3 in amino acids: CARRLQEANEKLFF. The CDR3 bases are TGTGCCAGACGGCTTCAGGAGGCTAATGAAAAACTGTTTTTT. The complete variable domain, with remaining parts taken from reference TRBV7-9 and TRBJ1-4, reads DTGVSQNPRHKITKRGQNVTFRCDPISEHNRLYWYRQTLGQGPEFLTYFQNEAQLEKSRLLSDRFSAERPKGSFSTLEIQRTEQGDSAMYLCARRLQEANEKLFFGSGTQLSVL.

This clonotype came up many times. The rearrangement links TRBV6-2 or TRBV6-3 to TRBJ2-7; D might be TRBD1 (6 bases). The CDR3 spans 15 residues. CDR1 MNHEY and CDR2 SVGEGT come from the germline V gene. V lost 10 bases and J lost 4, with 23 bases in between. This chain's CDR3 is CATKRSGTPPYEQYF. The CDR3 nucleotides are TGTGCCACCAAACGCTCCGGGACACCGCCTTACGAGCAGTACTTC.

The chain employs TRBV25-1 and TRBJ2-5, with 11 bases fitting TRBD1. This CDR3 is 17 amino acids long. After removal of 6 bases from V and 5 bases from J, the junction contained 14 bases not matched to a gene. From germline, CDR1 is MGHDK and CDR2 SYGVNS. CDR3 protein: CASSSRAPGQGGETQYF. In nucleotides, the CDR3 is TGTGCCAGCAGCAGCCGTGCCCCGGGACAGGGGGGTGAGACCCAGTACTTC.

In its sample, this clonotype was seen many times. V is TRBV6-6 and J is TRBJ2-5; D uncertain. V dropped 6 bases and J dropped 5 bases, with 10 bases sitting between them. Germline V lookup: CDR1 MNHNY, CDR2 SVGAGI (reference sequence). The CDR3 is 12 residues long. CDR3 sequence reads: CASSPYPETQYF. In DNA form, the CDR3 reads TGTGCCAGCAGCCCATACCCGGAGACCCAGTACTTC.

The chain uses TRBV4-3 and TRBJ2-3; 16 bases match TRBD2. CDR1 is LGHNA, CDR2 YSLEER, per germline. This CDR3 is built from 18 residues. Trimming cost V 4 bases and J 4 bases; bases outside gene matches: 8. CDR3 bases: TGCGCCAGCAGCCCTACCGGGACTAGCGGGAGGGGTTCAGATACGCAGTATTTT. Its protein product is CASSPTGTSGRGSDTQYF.

The gene calls are TRBV11-2 and TRBJ2-5; D is unclear. CDR1 and CDR2 (germline): SGHAT, FQNNGV. This CDR3 comprises 13 residues. The V gene lost 3 bases and the J gene lost 2 bases, with 7 bases spanning the gap. The chain's CDR3 is CASSLWRQETQYF. In DNA, the CDR3 is TGTGCCAGCAGCTTGTGGCGGCAAGAGACCCAGTACTTC. Complete variable domain (other parts from reference TRBV11-2 and TRBJ2-5): EAGVAQSPRYKIIEKRQSVAFWCNPISGHATLYWYQQILGQGPKLLIQFQNNGVVDDSQLPKDRFSAERLKGVDSTLKIQPAKLEDSAVYLCASSLWRQETQYFGPGTRLLVL.

This clonotype was observed a handful of times. One end of the junction fails to match germline, which may point to a read error. CDR3: CACSVSTGTREQYF. CDR3 nucleotides: TGCGCCTGCAGCGTTTCGACAGGGACAAGAGAGCAGTACTTC. The J gene is TRBJ2-5, the V gene TRBV5-1; TRBD1 matches 7 bases. CDR3 size: 14 residues. Germline V lookup: CDR1 SGHRS, CDR2 YFSETQ.

The chain links TRBV4-3 to TRBJ1-6; 8 nucleotides match TRBD1. Germline V gives CDR1 LGHNA, CDR2 YSLEER. There are 15 residues in the CDR3. V lost 2 bases, J lost 10 bases, and 7 bases stayed unmatched. The CDR3 protein is CASSQTGQDRSPLHF. CDR3 DNA sequence: TGCGCCAGCAGCCAAACGGGACAGGATAGGTCACCCCTCCACTTT.

The chain is built from TRBV4-3 and TRBJ1-2; maybe TRBD1 (5 bases). The CDR3 totals 14 residues. Trimming removed 4 bases from V and 0 bases from J, with 9 bases in between. Germline lookup yields CDR1 LGHNA and CDR2 YSLEER. The CDR3 DNA reads TGCGCCAGCAGCCCCAGGGAGACTAACTATGGCTACACCTTC. Its translation is CASSPRETNYGYTF.

This clonotype was seen more than once but under ten times. V is TRBV12-3 or TRBV12-4 and J is TRBJ1-1, with D unclear. With 1 base removed from V and 5 bases from J, the gap between germline ends came to 5 bases. The CDR3 contains 12 residues. The CDR3 DNA reads TGTGCCAGCAGTTTAGGGAGTACTGAAGCTTTCTTT. Translation: CASSLGSTEAFF.

The chain employs TRBV14 and TRBJ2-1; D may be TRBD2 (6 bases). CDR3 size: 15 residues. Trimming cost V 4 bases and J 6 bases, with 16 bases left between them. Germline V gives CDR1 SGHDN, CDR2 FVKESK. The DNA for the CDR3 is TGTGCCAGCAGCCCGCCTGGAGGGACTTCCAATGAGCAGTTCTTC. Amino acid sequence: CASSPPGGTSNEQFF.

Ten or more counts support this clonotype. The V call is TRBV7-2, the J call TRBJ2-3; D is tentatively TRBD1 or TRBD2 (5 bases each). CDR1 and CDR2 from the germline V gene are SGHTA and FQGNSA. The V end was cut by 7 bases, the J end by 0 bases, with 20 bases between. The CDR3 spans 17 residues. CDR3 sequence reads: CASTQRGGTTSTDTQYF. The CDR3 DNA sequence: TGTGCCAGCACCCAGAGGGGCGGAACCACAAGCACAGATACGCAGTATTTT.

This clonotype appeared a few times. The chain carries TRBV15 and TRBJ2-5, with 10 bases identical to TRBD1. Per the germline V gene, CDR1 is LNHNV and CDR2 is YYDKDF (reference sequence). The CDR3 contains 15 residues. V was pared by 5 bases and J by 4 bases, with 7 bases of the junction left unmatched. The CDR3 spells CATSVYRDRGETQYF. CDR3 in DNA: TGTGCCACCAGCGTCTACCGGGACAGGGGAGAGACCCAGTACTTC. Looking up the rest from reference TRBV15 and TRBJ2-5 gives the full variable domain: DAMVIQNPRYQVTQFGKPVTLSCSQTLNHNVMYWYQQKSSQAPKLLFHYYDKDFNNEADTPDNFQSRRPNTSFCFLDIRSPGLGDTAMYLCATSVYRDRGETQYFGPGTRLLVL.

About this clonotype itself: At one end the junction does not follow the germline gene, possibly because of a read error. The chain has TRBV27 and TRBJ2-2; D is undetermined. Per germline, CDR1 MNHEY and CDR2 SMNVEV (reference sequence). This CDR3 is 11 amino acids long. CDR3 DNA: TGTGCCAGCAGTGTATCCGGGGAGCTGTTTTTT. Protein sequence: CASSVSGELFF.

The chain combines TRBV20-1 with TRBJ2-7, with D hard to call. Per the germline V gene, CDR1 is DFQATT and CDR2 is SNEGSKA (reference sequence). V shed 6 bases and J shed 5 bases, with 23 bases lying between them. This CDR3 region has 15 residues. CDR3 sequence: CSALVGGLYVNEQYF. Written as DNA, the CDR3 is TGCAGTGCATTAGTCGGCGGCCTTTATGTCAACGAGCAGTACTTC.

In this sample, this clonotype turned up many times. V and J are TRBV24-1 and TRBJ1-1; no definite D call. CDR3 size: 15 residues. Germline lookup yields CDR1 KGHDR and CDR2 SFDVKD. Trimming took off 6 bases at V and 0 bases at J, with 13 bases between the two ends. The CDR3: CATSSGLQMNTEAFF. CDR3 in DNA: TGTGCCACCAGTAGTGGACTGCAAATGAACACTGAAGCTTTCTTT.